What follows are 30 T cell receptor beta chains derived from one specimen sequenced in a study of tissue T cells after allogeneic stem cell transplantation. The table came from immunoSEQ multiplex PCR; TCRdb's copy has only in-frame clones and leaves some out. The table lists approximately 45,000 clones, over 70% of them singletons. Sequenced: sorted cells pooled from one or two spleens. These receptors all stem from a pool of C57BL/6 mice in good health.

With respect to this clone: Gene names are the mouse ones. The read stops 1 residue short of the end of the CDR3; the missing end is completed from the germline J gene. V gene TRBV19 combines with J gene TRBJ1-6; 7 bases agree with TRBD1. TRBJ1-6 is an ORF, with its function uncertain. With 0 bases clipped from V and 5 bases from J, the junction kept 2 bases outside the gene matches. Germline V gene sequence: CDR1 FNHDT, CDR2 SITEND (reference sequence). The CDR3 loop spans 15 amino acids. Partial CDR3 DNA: TGTGCCAGCAGTATAGCGGGACAGAATAATTCGCCCCTCTAC. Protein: CASSIAGQNNSPLY. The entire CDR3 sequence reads CASSIAGQNNSPLYF.

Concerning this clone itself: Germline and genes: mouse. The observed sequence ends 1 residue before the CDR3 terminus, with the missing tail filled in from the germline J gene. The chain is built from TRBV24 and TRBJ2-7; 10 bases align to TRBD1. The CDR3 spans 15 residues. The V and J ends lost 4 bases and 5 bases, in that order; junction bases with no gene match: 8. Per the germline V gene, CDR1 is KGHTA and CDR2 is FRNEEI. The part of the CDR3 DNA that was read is TGTGCCAGCAGTCGCCTCCGGGACAGGGGTGATGAACAGTAC. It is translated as CASSRLRDRGDEQY. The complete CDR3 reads CASSRLRDRGDEQYF.

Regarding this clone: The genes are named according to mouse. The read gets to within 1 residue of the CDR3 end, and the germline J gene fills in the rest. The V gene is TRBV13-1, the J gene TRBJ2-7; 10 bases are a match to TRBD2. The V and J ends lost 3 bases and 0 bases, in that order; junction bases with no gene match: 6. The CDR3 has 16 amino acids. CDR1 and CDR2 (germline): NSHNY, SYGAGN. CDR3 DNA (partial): TGTGCCAGCAGTGGCCCTGGGGGGGCCAGCTCCTATGAACAGTAC. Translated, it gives CASSGPGGASSYEQY. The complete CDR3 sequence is CASSGPGGASSYEQYF.

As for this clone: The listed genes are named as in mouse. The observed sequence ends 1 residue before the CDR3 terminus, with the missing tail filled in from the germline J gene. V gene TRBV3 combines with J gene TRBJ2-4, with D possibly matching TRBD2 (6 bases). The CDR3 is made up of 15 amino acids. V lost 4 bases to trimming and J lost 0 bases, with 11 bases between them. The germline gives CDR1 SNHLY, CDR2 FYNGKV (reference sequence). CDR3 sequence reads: CASSYDWLSQNTLYF. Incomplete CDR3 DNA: TGTGCCAGCAGCTACGACTGGCTTAGTCAAAACACCTTGTAC. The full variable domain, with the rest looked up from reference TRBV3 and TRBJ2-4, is GPKVLQIPSHQIIDMGQMVTLNCDPVSNHLYFYWYKQILGQQMEFLVNFYNGKVMEKSKLFKDQFSVERPDGSYFTLKIQPTALEDSAVYFCASSYDWLSQNTLYFGAGTRLSVL.

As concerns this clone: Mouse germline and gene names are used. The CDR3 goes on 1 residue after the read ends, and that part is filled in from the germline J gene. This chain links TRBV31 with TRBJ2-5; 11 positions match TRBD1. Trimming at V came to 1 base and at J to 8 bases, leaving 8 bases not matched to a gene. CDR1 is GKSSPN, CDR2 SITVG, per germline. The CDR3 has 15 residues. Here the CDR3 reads CAWSPRTGGWGTQYF. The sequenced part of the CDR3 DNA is TGTGCCTGGAGTCCACGGACAGGGGGCTGGGGCACCCAGTAC. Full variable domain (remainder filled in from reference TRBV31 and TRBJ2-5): AQTIHQWPVAEIKAVGSPLSLGCTIKGKSSPNLYWYWQATGGTLQQLFYSITVGQVESVVQLNLSASRPKDDQFILSTEKLLLSHSGFYLCAWSPRTGGWGTQYFGPGTRLLVL.

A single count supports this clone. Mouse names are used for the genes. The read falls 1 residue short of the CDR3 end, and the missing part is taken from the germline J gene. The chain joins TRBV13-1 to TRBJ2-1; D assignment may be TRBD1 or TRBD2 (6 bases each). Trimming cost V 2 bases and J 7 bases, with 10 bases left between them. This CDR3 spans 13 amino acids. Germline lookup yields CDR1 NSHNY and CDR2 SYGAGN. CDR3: CASSEGGRAEQFF. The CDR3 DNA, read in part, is TGTGCCAGCAGTGAAGGGGGGAGGGCTGAGCAGTTC.

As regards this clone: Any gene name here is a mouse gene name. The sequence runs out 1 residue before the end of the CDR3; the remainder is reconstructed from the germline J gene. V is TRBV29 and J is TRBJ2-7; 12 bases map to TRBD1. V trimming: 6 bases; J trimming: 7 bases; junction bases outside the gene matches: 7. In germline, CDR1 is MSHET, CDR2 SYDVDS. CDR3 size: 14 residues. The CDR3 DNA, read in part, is TGTGCTAGCAGCCCCGGGACAGGGGGCCGGGAACAGTAC. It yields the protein CASSPGTGGREQY. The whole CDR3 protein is CASSPGTGGREQYF.

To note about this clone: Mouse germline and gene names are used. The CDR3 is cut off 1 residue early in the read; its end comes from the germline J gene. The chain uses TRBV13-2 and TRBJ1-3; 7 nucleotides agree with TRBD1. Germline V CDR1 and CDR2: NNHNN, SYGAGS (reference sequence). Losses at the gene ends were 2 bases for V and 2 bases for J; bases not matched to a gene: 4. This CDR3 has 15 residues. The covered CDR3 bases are TGTGCCAGCGGTGAGAGGGGGCGCGCTGGAAATACGCTCTAT. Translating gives CASGERGRAGNTLY. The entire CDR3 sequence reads CASGERGRAGNTLYF.

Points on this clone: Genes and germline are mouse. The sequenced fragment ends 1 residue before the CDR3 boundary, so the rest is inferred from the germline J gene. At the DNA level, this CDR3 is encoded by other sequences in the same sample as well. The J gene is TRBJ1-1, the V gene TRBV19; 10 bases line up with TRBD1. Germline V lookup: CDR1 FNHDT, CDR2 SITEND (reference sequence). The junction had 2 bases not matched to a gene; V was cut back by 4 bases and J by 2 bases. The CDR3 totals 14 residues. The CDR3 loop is CASSRQGANTEVFF. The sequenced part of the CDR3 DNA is TGTGCCAGCAGTCGACAGGGGGCCAACACAGAAGTCTTC.

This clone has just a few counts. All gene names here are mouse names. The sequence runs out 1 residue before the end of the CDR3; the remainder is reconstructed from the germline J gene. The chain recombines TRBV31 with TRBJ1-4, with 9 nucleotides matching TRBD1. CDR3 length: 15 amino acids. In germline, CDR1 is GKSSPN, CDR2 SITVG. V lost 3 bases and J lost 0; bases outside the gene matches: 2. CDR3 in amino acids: CAWSGQGISNERLFF. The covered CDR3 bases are TGTGCCTGGAGCGGACAGGGGATTTCCAACGAAAGATTATTT.

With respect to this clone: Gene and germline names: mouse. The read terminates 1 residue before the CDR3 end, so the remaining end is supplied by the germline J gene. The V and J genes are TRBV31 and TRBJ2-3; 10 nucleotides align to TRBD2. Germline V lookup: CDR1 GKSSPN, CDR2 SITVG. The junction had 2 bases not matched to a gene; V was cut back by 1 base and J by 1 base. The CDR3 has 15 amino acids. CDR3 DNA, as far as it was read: TGTGCCTGGAGTCCTGGACTGGGGGGTGCAGAAACGCTGTAT. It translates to CAWSPGLGGAETLY. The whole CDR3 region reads CAWSPGLGGAETLYF.

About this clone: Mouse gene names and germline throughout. The part of the CDR3 DNA that was read is TGTGCAAGCAGCTTCCAACTGGGGGGGCAAGACACCCAGTAC. Translated, it gives CASSFQLGGQDTQY. The full-length CDR3 reads as CASSFQLGGQDTQYF. The chain is built from TRBV16 and TRBJ2-5, with 10 bases that match TRBD2. Read sequence stops 1 residue before the CDR3 end, and the germline J gene provides the missing end. This CDR3 spans 15 amino acids. In germline, CDR1 is SGHSA, CDR2 FRNQAP. Losses at the gene ends were 3 bases for V and 3 bases for J; bases not matched to a gene: 3.

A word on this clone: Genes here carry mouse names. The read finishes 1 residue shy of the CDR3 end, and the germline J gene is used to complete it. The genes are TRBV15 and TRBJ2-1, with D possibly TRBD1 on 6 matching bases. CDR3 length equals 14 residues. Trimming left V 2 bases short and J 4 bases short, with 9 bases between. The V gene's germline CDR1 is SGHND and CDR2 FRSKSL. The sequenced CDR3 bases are TGTGCCAGCAGTTTAAACAGGGAGTATGCTGAGCAGTTC. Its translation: CASSLNREYAEQF. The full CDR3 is CASSLNREYAEQFF.

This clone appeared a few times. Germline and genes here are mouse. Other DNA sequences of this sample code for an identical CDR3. The CDR3: CASGDARGYEQYF. The CDR3 bases that were read are TGTGCCAGCGGTGATGCAAGGGGCTATGAACAGTAC. This chain uses TRBV13-2 with TRBJ2-7, with a weak D call TRBD1 (5 bases). From the germline J gene comes the end of the CDR3, since the read stops 1 residue before it. The CDR3 contains 13 residues. Germline CDR1 reads NNHNN; CDR2 reads SYGAGS (reference sequence). Deletions cut 0 bases from V and 3 bases from J, with 7 bases between.

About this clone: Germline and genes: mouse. The CDR3 region is CASSLEQGRDTQYF. CDR3 DNA, as far as it was read: TGTGCAAGCAGCTTAGAACAGGGGAGGGACACCCAGTAC. V usage is TRBV16 and J usage is TRBJ2-5, with 7 bases matching TRBD1. Read sequence stops 1 residue before the CDR3 end, and the germline J gene provides the missing end. The CDR3 is 14 residues long. J was trimmed by 6 bases and V by 0 bases; bases with no gene match: 3. Per germline, CDR1 SGHSA and CDR2 FRNQAP.

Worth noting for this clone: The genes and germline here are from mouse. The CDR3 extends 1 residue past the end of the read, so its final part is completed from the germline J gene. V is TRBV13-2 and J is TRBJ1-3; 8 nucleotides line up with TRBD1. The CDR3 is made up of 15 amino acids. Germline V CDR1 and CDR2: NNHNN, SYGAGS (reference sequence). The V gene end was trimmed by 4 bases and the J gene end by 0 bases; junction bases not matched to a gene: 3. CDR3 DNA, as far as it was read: TGTGCCAGCGGTACCGGGACAGGTTCTGGAAATACGCTCTAT. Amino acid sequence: CASGTGTGSGNTLY. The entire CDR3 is CASGTGTGSGNTLYF.

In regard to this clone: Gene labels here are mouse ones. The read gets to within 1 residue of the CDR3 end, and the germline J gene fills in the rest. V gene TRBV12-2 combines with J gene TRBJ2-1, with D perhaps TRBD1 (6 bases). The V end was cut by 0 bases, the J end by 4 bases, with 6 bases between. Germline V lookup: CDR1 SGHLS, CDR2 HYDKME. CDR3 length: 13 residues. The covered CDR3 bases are TGTGCCAGCTCTCTCGGGACATATGCTGAGCAGTTC. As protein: CASSLGTYAEQF. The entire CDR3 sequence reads CASSLGTYAEQFF.

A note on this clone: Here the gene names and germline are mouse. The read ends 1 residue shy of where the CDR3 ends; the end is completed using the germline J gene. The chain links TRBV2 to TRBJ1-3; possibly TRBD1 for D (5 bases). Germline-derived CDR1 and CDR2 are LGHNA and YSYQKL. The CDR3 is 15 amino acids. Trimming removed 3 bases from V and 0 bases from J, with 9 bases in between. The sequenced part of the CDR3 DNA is TGTGCCAGCAGCCAGAGACAGAATTCTGGAAATACGCTCTAT. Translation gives CASSQRQNSGNTLY. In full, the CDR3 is CASSQRQNSGNTLYF.

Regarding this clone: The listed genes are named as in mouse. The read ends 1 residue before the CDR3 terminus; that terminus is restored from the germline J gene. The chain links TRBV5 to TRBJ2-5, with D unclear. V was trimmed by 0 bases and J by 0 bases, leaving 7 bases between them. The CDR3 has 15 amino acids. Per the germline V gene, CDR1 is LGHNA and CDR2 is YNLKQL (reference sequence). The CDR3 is CASSQEGVNQDTQYF. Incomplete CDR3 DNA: TGTGCCAGCAGCCAAGAAGGAGTTAACCAAGACACCCAGTAC.

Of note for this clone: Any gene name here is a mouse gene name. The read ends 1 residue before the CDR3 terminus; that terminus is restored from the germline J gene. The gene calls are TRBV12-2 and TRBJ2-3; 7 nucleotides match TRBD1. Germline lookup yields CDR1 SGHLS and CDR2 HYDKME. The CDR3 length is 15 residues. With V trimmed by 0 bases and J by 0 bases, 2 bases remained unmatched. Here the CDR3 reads CASSLEQGSAETLYF. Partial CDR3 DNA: TGTGCCAGCTCTCTCGAACAGGGGAGTGCAGAAACGCTGTAT.

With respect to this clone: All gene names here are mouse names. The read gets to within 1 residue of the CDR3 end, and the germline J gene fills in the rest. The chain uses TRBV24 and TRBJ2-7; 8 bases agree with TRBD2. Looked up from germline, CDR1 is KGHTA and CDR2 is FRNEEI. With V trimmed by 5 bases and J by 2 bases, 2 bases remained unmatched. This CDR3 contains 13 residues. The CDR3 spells CASSAGGPYEQYF. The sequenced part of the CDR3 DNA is TGTGCCAGCAGTGCTGGGGGGCCCTATGAACAGTAC.

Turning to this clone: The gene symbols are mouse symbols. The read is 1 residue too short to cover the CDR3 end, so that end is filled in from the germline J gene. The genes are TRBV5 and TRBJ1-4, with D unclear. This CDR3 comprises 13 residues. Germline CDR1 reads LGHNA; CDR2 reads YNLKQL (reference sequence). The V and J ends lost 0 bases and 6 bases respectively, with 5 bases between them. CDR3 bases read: TGTGCCAGCAGCCAAGATGGGGACGAAAGATTATTT. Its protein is CASSQDGDERLF. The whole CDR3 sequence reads CASSQDGDERLFF.

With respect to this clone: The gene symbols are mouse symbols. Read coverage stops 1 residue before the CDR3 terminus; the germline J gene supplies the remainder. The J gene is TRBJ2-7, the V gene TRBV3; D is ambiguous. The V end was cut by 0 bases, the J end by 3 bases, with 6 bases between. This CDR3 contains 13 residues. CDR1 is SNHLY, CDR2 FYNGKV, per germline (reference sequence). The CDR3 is CASSLAFFYEQYF. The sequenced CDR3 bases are TGTGCCAGCAGCTTAGCCTTCTTCTATGAACAGTAC.

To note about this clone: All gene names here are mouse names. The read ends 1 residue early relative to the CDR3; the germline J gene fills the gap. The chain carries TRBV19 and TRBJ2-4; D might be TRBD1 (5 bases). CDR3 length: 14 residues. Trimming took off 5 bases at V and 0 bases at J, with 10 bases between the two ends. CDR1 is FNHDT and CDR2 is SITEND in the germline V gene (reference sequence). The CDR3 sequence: CASRRTPSQNTLYF. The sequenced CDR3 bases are TGTGCCAGCAGAAGGACACCTAGTCAAAACACCTTGTAC.

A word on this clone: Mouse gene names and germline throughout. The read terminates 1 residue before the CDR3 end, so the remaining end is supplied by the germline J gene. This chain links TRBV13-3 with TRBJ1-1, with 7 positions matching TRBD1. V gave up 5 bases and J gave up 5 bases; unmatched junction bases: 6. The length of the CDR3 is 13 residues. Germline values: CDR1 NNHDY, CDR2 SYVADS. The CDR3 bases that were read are TGTGCCAGCAGCACTACAGGGGTTACAGAAGTCTTC. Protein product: CASSTTGVTEVF. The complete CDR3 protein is CASSTTGVTEVFF.

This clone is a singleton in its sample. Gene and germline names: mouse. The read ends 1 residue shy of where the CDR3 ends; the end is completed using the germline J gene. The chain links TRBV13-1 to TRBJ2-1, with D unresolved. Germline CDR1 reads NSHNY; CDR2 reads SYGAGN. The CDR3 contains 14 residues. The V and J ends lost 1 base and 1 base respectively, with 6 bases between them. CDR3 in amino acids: CASSDPDNYAEQFF. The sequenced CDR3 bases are TGTGCCAGCAGTGATCCGGACAACTATGCTGAGCAGTTC.

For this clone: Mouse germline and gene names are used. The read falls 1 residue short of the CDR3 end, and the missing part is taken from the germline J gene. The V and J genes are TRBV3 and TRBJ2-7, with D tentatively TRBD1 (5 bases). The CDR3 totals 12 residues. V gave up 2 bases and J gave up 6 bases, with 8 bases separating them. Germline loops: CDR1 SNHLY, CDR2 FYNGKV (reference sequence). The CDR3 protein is CASSLTRVEQYF. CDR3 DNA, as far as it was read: TGTGCCAGCAGCTTAACCAGGGTTGAACAGTAC.

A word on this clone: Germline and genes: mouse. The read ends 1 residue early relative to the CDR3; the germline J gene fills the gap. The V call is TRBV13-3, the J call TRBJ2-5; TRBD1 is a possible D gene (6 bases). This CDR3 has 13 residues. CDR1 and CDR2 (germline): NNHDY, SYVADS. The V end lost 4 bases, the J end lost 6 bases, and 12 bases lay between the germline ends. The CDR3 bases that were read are TGTGCCAGCAGTCACCAGGGGAGGGACACCCAGTAC. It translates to CASSHQGRDTQY. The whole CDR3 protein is CASSHQGRDTQYF.

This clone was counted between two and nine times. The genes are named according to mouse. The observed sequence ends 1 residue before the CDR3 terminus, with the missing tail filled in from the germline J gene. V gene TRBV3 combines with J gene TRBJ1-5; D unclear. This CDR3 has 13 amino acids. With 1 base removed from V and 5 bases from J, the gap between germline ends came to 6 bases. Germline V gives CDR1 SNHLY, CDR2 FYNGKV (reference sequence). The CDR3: CASSLETYQAPLF. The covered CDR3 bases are TGTGCCAGCAGCTTAGAGACATACCAGGCTCCGCTT.

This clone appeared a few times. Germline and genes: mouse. The CDR3 bases that were read are TGTGCCAGCAGTTTCAGCAGGGGATATGAACAGTAC. Its protein is CASSFSRGYEQY. The CDR3, in full, reads CASSFSRGYEQYF. The chain couples TRBV15 to TRBJ2-7; perhaps TRBD1 as D (6 bases). The DNA ends 1 residue before the CDR3 does, and the rest of the CDR3 is filled in from the germline J gene. CDR1 is SGHND, CDR2 FRSKSL, per germline. The CDR3 is 13 residues long. V lost 3 bases to trimming and J lost 4 bases, with 10 bases between them.